This TCR beta chain was documented in a study of CD8 T cells in Susac syndrome. Reverse transcription used about 0.45 to 1 ug RNA and random hexamers. An immunoSEQ multiplex PCR amplified TCR beta CDR3 over 54 Vbeta and 13 Jbeta. Using its own MiXCR run on the immunoSEQ multiplex PCR reads, TCRdb lists one record per CDR3 protein. The table records about 120,000 distinct CDR3 sequences, around nine tenths of them present only once. V lost 8 bases and J lost 2, with 12 bases in between. The CDR3 is 13 residues long. Germline CDR1 is SNHLY and CDR2 is FYNNEI. Sequencing used CD4+ T cells from PBMCs. This chain joins TRBV2 and TRBJ2-5; possible D gene TRBD1, 5 bases. The source is a human donor in good health. DNA for the CDR3: TGTGCCAGCTACCCTAGGGGACAAGAGACCCAGTACTTC. Its translation: CASYPRGQETQYF.